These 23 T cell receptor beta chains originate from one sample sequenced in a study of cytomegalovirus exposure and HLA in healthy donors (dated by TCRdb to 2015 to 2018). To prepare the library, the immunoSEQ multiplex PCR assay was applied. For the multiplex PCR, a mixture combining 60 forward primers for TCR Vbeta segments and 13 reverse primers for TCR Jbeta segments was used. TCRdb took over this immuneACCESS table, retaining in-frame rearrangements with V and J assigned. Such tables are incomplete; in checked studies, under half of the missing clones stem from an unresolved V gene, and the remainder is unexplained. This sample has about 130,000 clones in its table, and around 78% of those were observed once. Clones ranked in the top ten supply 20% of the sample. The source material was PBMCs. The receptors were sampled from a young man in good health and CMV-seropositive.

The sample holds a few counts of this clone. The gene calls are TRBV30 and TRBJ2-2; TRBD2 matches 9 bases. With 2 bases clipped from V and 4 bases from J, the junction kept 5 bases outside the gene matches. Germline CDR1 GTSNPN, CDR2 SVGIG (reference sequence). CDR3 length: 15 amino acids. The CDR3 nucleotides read TGTGCCTGGAGTAGGGGGACTAGCTCCACCGGGGAGCTGTTTTTT. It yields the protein CAWSRGTSSTGELFF.

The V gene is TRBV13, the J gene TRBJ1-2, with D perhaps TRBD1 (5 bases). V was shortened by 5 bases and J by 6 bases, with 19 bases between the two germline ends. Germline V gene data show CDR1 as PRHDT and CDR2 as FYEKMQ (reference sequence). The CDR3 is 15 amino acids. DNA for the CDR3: TGTGCCAGCAGCACCAGACCGGGGGGGGGTAATGGCTACACCTTC. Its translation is CASSTRPGGGNGYTF. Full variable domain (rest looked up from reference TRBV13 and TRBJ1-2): AAGVIQSPRHLIKEKRETATLKCYPIPRHDTVYWYQQGPGQDPQFLISFYEKMQSDKGSIPDRFSAQQFSDYHSELNMSSLELGDSALYFCASSTRPGGGNGYTFGSGTRLTVV.

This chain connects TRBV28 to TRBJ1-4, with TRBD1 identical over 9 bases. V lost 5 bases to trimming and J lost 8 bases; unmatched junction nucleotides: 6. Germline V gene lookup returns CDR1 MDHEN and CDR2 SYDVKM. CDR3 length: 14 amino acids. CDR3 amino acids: CASSKGQGEEKLFF. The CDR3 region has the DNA TGTGCCAGCAGTAAGGGACAGGGAGAGGAAAAACTGTTTTTT. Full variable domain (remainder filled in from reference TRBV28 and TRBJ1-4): DVKVTQSSRYLVKRTGEKVFLECVQDMDHENMFWYRQDPGLGLRLIYFSYDVKMKEKGDIPEGYSVSREKKERFSLILESASTNQTSMYLCASSKGQGEEKLFFGSGTQLSVL.

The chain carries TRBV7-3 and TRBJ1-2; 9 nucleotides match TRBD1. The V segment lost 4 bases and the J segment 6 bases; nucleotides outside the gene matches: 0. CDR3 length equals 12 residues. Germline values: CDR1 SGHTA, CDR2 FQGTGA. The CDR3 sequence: CASSWTGDGYTF. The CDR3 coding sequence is TGTGCCAGCAGCTGGACAGGGGATGGCTACACCTTC.

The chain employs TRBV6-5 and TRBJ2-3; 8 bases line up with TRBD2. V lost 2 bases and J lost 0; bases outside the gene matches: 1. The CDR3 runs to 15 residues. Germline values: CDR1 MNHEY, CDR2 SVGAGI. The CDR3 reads CASSYGGGSTDTQYF. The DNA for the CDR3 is TGTGCCAGCAGTTACGGCGGGGGGAGCACAGATACGCAGTATTTT.

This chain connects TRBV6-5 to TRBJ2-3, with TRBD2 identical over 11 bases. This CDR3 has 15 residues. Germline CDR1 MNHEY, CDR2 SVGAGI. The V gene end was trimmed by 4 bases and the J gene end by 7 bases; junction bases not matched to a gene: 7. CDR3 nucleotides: TGTGCCAGCAGTTCTTTAGCGGGGGGGCCAAATACGCAGTATTTT. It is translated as CASSSLAGGPNTQYF.

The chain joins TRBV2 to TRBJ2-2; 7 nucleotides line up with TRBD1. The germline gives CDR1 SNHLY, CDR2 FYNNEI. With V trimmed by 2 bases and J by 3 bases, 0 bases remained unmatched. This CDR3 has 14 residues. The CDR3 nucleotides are TGTGCCAGCAGTGAACAGGGGGACACCGGGGAGCTGTTTTTT. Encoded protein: CASSEQGDTGELFF.

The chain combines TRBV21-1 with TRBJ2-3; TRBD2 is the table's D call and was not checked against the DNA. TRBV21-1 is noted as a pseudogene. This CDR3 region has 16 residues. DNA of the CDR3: TGTGCCAGCAGCCTACCGACCCGACTAGCCCCAGATACGCAGTATTTT. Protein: CASSLPTRLAPDTQYF.

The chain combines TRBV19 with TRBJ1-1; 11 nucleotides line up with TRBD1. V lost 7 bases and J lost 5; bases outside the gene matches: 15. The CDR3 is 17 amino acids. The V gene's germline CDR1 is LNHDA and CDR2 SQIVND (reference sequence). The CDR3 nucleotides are TGTGCCAGTACTCTATCCGGGACAGGGGGAGGGTTAACTGAAGCTTTCTTT. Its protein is CASTLSGTGGGLTEAFF.

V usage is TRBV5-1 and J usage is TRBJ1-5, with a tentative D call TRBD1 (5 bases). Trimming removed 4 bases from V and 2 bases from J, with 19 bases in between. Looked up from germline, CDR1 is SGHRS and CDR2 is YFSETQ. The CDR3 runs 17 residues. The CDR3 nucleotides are TGCGCCAGCAGCAAAAAAATGACAGCGAAGGGCAATCAGCCCCAGCATTTT. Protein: CASSKKMTAKGNQPQHF.

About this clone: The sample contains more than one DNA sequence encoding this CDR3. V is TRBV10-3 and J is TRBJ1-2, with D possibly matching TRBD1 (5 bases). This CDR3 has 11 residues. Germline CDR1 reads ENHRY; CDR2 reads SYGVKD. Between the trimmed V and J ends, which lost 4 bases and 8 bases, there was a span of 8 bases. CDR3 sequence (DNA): TGTGCCATCAGTGGGGGGGGAGGCTACACCTTC. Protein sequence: CAISGGGGYTF.

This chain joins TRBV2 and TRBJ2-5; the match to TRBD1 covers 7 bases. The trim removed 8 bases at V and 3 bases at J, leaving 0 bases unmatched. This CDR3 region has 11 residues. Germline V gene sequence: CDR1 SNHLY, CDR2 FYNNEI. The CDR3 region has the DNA TGTGCCAGCGACAGGGAAGAGACCCAGTACTTC. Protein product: CASDREETQYF.

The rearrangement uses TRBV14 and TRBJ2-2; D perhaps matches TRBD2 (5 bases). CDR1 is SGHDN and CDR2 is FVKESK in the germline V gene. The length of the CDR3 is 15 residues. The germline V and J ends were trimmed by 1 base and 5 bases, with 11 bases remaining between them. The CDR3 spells CASSQAWGDTGELFF. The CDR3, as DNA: TGTGCCAGCAGCCAAGCCTGGGGAGATACCGGGGAGCTGTTTTTT.

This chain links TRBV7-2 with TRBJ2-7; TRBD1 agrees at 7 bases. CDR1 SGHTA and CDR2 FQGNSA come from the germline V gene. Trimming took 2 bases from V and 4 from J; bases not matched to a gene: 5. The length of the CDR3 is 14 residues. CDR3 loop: CASSLYGQVYEQYF. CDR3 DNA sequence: TGTGCCAGCAGCTTATACGGACAGGTTTACGAGCAGTACTTC.

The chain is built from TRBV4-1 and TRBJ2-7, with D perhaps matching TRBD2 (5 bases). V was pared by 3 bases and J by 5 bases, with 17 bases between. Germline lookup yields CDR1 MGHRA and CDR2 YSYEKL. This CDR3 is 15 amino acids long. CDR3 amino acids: CASSHGVTQNDEQYF. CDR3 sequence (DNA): TGCGCCAGCAGCCACGGGGTGACTCAGAACGACGAGCAGTACTTC.

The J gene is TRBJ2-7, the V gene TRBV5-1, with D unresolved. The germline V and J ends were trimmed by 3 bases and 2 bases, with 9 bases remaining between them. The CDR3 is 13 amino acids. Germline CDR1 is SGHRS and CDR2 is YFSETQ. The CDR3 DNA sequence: TGCGCCAGCAGCTCAGACACCCCCTACGAGCAGTACTTC. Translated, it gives CASSSDTPYEQYF. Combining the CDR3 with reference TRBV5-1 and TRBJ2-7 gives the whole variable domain KAGVTQTPRYLIKTRGQQVTLSCSPISGHRSVSWYQQTPGQGLQFLFEYFSETQRNKGNFPGRFSGRQFSNSRSEMNVSTLELGDSALYLCASSSDTPYEQYFGPGTRLTVT.

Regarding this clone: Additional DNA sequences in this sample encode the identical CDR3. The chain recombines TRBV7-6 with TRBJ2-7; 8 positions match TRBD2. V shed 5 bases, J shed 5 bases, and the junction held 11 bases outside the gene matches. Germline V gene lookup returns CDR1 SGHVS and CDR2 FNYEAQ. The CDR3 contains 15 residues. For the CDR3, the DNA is TGTGCCAGCAGCCTAGTTACGGGGGGGACTGACGAGCAGTACTTC. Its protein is CASSLVTGGTDEQYF.

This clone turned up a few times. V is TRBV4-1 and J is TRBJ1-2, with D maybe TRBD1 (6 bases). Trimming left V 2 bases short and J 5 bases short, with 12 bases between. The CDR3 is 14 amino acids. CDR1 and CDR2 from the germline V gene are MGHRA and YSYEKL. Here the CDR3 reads CASSQPFGQYGYTF. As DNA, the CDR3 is TGCGCCAGCAGCCAACCGTTCGGACAGTATGGCTACACCTTC.

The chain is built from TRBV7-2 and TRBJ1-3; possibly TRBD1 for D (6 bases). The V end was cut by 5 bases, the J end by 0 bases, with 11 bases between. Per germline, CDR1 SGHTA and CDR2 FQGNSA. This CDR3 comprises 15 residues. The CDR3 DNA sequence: TGTGCCAGCAGCCCCCAGGGGAACTCTGGAAACACCATATATTTT. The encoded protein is CASSPQGNSGNTIYF.

CDR3 bases: TGTGCCAGCAGTAGGGGACAAACGAACACTGAAGCTTTCTTT. As protein: CASSRGQTNTEAFF. The chain is built from TRBV6-5 and TRBJ1-1; D possibly corresponds to TRBD1 (6 bases). Germline V lookup: CDR1 MNHEY, CDR2 SVGAGI. This CDR3 contains 14 residues. V lost 5 bases, J lost 1 base, and 11 bases lay in between.

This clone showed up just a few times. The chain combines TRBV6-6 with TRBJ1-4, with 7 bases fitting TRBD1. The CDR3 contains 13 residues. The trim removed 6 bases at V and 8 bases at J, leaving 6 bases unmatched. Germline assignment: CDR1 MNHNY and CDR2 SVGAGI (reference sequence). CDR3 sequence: CASSRRGEEKLFF. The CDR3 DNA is TGTGCCAGCAGCCGCAGGGGGGAGGAAAAACTGTTTTTT.

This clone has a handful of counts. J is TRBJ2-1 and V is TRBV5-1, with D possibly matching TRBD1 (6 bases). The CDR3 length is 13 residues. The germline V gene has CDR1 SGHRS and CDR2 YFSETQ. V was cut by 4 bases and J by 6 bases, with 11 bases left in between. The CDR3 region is CASSLVGGNEQFF. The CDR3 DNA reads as TGCGCCAGCAGCCTAGTAGGGGGCAATGAGCAGTTCTTC. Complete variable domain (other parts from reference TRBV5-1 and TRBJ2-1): KAGVTQTPRYLIKTRGQQVTLSCSPISGHRSVSWYQQTPGQGLQFLFEYFSETQRNKGNFPGRFSGRQFSNSRSEMNVSTLELGDSALYLCASSLVGGNEQFFGPGTRLTVL.

CDR3 DNA: TGTGCCAGCAGGGGGCTCGGTGAATACGAGCAGTACTTC. Translated: CASRGLGEYEQYF. The chain carries TRBV28 and TRBJ2-7; tentatively, D is TRBD1 (5 bases). CDR3 length: 13 residues. Trimming removed 6 bases from V and 4 bases from J, with 13 bases in between. Germline-derived CDR1 and CDR2 are MDHEN and SYDVKM. Full variable domain (outside the CDR3, taken from reference TRBV28 and TRBJ2-7): DVKVTQSSRYLVKRTGEKVFLECVQDMDHENMFWYRQDPGLGLRLIYFSYDVKMKEKGDIPEGYSVSREKKERFSLILESASTNQTSMYLCASRGLGEYEQYFGPGTRLTVT.